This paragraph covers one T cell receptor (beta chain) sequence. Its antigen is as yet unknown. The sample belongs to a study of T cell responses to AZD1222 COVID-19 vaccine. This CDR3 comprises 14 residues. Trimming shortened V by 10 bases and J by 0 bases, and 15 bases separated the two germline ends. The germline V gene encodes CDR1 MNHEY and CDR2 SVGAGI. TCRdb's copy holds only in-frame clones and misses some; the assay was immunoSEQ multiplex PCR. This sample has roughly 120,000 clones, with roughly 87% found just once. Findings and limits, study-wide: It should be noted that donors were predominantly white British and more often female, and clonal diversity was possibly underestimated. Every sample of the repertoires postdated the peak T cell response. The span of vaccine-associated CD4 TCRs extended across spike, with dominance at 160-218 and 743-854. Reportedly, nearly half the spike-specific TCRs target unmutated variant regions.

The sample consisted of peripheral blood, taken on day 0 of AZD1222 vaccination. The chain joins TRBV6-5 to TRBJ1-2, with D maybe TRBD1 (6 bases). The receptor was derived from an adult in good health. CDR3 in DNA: TGTGCCACCAACAGGGACCGAGCTAACTATGGCTACACCTTC. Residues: CATNRDRANYGYTF.